This T cell receptor beta chain was recovered during a study of blood T cell repertoires in COVID-19. V lost 3 bases, J lost 8 bases, and 14 bases lay in between. The CDR3 covers 15 residues. Germline V gene sequence: CDR1 KGHSH, CDR2 LQKENI. Authors' methods: How many nucleated cells were present was estimated from reference gene primer amplification. Only in-frame clones appear in the TCRdb table, and some are missing; sequencing was by immunoSEQ multiplex PCR. That table gives V, J and clone size, and the DNA gave D and trimming. Here the sample spans 200,000 to 250,000 clones, around four fifths being singletons.

This TCR was recovered from a man aged 35-49 years who had recovered from COVID-19. The V gene is TRBV18, the J gene TRBJ1-6; a weak D match, TRBD1 (5 bases). Material for sequencing was PBMCs or T cells enriched from blood (not recorded which). CDR3 protein: CASSPVGQGDSPLHF. The CDR3 DNA reads as TGTGCCAGCTCACCCGTGGGGCAGGGTGATTCACCCCTCCACTTT.